This entry features one T cell receptor beta chain sequence. Its specificity is not known. TCRdb reprocessed the RACE reads via MiXCR and lists one record per CDR3 protein. The data show 180,000 or so distinct CDR3 sequences, approximately 14% seen once. These data originate in a study of human T cells and chemical hapten exposure. Points from the study as a whole: Healthy individuals' immune responses may differ from those of donors, who had alopecia.

Germline-derived CDR1 and CDR2 are LGHDT and YNNKEL (reference sequence). Germline trimming cut 4 bases from V and 3 bases from J; bases unmatched to any gene: 2. The CDR3 extends over 13 amino acids. As for time point: patch test 1, 2 weeks after DPC sensitization. Treatment defined: therapeutic diphenylcyclopropenone sensitization with weekly scalp DPC. The TCR was taken from a woman aged 25 to 39 with alopecia areata. Some clones in this sample may be carry-over from other donors' samples. Sequences were derived from whole blood, sampled in connection with sensitization to the hapten diphenylcyclopropenone (DPC). J is TRBJ2-5 and V is TRBV3-1; 7 positions match TRBD1. The CDR3 DNA sequence: TGTGCCAGCAGCCGACAGGGCGAAGAGACCCAGTACTTC. Its translation is CASSRQGEETQYF.